The TCR beta chain under discussion was sequenced for a study of CD8+ T cells in alopecia areata. Turning to this clone: The antigen remains undetermined.

The length of the CDR3 is 14 residues. Germline CDR1 and CDR2: GTSNPN and SVGIG (reference sequence). The ends lost 2 bases at V and 13 bases at J; junction bases unmatched: 10. Extracted from the samples, RNA was reverse transcribed into cDNA to serve as the sequencing template. Repertoires were generated with immunoSEQ multiplex PCR, while TCRdb's copy carries only in-frame clones and drops some. This table has about 200,000 clones, roughly three fifths appearing once. Overall study results and limits: Affected scalp, especially in alopecia totalis/universalis, had a higher clonality than normal scalp did. TCR sharing was clearer in mice than between patients, perhaps partly owing to patient HLA diversity.

Sequencing was performed on CD8+ T cells sorted from blood. This sequence was found in a human donor in good health. The V and J genes are TRBV30 and TRBJ1-6; 8 nucleotides agree with TRBD1. This chain's CDR3 is CAWSSGQGLLPLHF. As DNA, the CDR3 is TGTGCCTGGAGTAGCGGACAGGGACTTTTGCCCCTCCACTTT.